The next 22 T cell receptor beta chains were all read from a single sample in a study of siplizumab effects on memory and regulatory T cells. Using immunoSEQ multiplex PCR, the repertoire was profiled, and TCRdb retains in-frame clones only, with some absent. The sample holds 95,000 to 110,000 clones, over 90% seen once. What was sequenced was Tregs sorted from blood. The source is a human donor in good health.

The gene calls are TRBV5-5 and TRBJ2-1; perhaps TRBD1 as D (6 bases). Germline V gene lookup returns CDR1 SGHKS and CDR2 YYEKEE (reference sequence). The CDR3 contains 16 residues. V lost 1 base and J lost 5, with 16 bases in between. CDR3 in DNA: TGTGCCAGCAGCTTGAGGGGTCAGGGGACCAACAATGAGCAGTTCTTC. Protein sequence: CASSLRGQGTNNEQFF.

The chain combines TRBV27 with TRBJ1-1; D is unclear. Trimming removed 4 bases at V and 1 base at J, with 7 bases between. Germline CDR1 is MNHEY and CDR2 is SMNVEV (reference sequence). The CDR3 covers 13 residues. The chain's CDR3 is CASSYGRNTEAFF. CDR3 sequence (DNA): TGTGCCAGCAGTTACGGACGGAACACTGAAGCTTTCTTT.

The V and J genes are TRBV2 and TRBJ2-5, with a tentative D call TRBD1 (6 bases). CDR3 length: 13 residues. Germline CDR1 reads SNHLY; CDR2 reads FYNNEI. Trimming removed 7 bases from V and 1 base from J, with 10 bases in between. The CDR3 here is CASTVDSQETQYF. The CDR3 coding sequence is TGTGCCAGCACAGTGGACAGCCAAGAGACCCAGTACTTC.

The gene calls are TRBV4-1 and TRBJ1-1; D gene uncertain. This CDR3 is built from 14 residues. The V gene lost 4 bases and the J gene lost 6 bases, with 15 bases spanning the gap. Germline values: CDR1 MGHRA, CDR2 YSYEKL. CDR3 nucleotide sequence: TGCGCCAGCAGCCTTGGTCGGGTTGCGGCTGAAGCTTTCTTT. Translated: CASSLGRVAAEAFF.

There are a few counts of this clone. The gene calls are TRBV12-5 and TRBJ2-5, with no clear D. Germline values: CDR1 LGHNT, CDR2 FRNRAP. V lost 2 bases to trimming and J lost 2 bases, with 6 bases between them. This CDR3 is 13 amino acids long. As DNA, the CDR3 is TGTGCTAGTGGTTTGCCCCAACAAGAGACCCAGTACTTC. Translation gives CASGLPQQETQYF.

The V and J genes are TRBV9 and TRBJ2-5, with D possibly TRBD2 on 6 matching bases. CDR3 size: 16 residues. V lost 0 bases and J lost 0, with 12 bases in between. Germline CDR1 SGDLS, CDR2 YYNGEE. CDR3 nucleotide sequence: TGTGCCAGCAGCGTAGCTGCGGGATTGTACCAAGAGACCCAGTACTTC. Encoded protein: CASSVAAGLYQETQYF.

The V and J genes are TRBV27 and TRBJ2-5; TRBD1 matches at 9 bases. The CDR3 contains 13 residues. Germline V gene sequence: CDR1 MNHEY, CDR2 SMNVEV (reference sequence). V was pared by 7 bases and J by 5 bases, with 5 bases of the junction left unmatched. CDR3 protein: CASNRDRDETQYF. The CDR3 region has the DNA TGTGCCAGCAACCGGGACAGGGACGAGACCCAGTACTTC.

The chain uses TRBV5-1 and TRBJ2-1, with D unresolved. Germline loops: CDR1 SGHRS, CDR2 YFSETQ. This CDR3 has 13 amino acids. V gave up 4 bases and J gave up 4 bases, with 9 bases separating them. This CDR3 is CASSPERYNEQFF. DNA of the CDR3: TGCGCCAGCAGCCCGGAACGGTACAATGAGCAGTTCTTC. Full variable domain (rest looked up from reference TRBV5-1 and TRBJ2-1): KAGVTQTPRYLIKTRGQQVTLSCSPISGHRSVSWYQQTPGQGLQFLFEYFSETQRNKGNFPGRFSGRQFSNSRSEMNVSTLELGDSALYLCASSPERYNEQFFGPGTRLTVL.

The DNA for the CDR3 is TGCGCCAGCAGCTACCAATTACAGGGAGGGGCGTTTAACTATGGCTACACCTTC. It yields the protein CASSYQLQGGAFNYGYTF. The J gene is TRBJ1-2, the V gene TRBV5-1, with D maybe TRBD1 (6 bases). Germline V gene lookup returns CDR1 SGHRS and CDR2 YFSETQ. V lost 3 bases and J 1 base, leaving 22 bases between the germline ends. The CDR3 spans 18 residues.

The V call is TRBV5-1, the J call TRBJ2-2; tentative D call: TRBD1 (6 bases). There are 15 residues in the CDR3. V was cut by 0 bases and J by 5 bases, with 11 bases left in between. Germline CDR1 SGHRS, CDR2 YFSETQ. Here the CDR3 DNA reads TGCGCCAGCAGCTTGGGGACAGAGTTTACCGGGGAGCTGTTTTTT. Residues: CASSLGTEFTGELFF.

This sequence joins TRBV5-6 and TRBJ2-2; D is possibly TRBD2 (5 bases). Germline V gene lookup returns CDR1 SGHDT and CDR2 YYEEEE. CDR3 size: 16 residues. The V end was cut by 3 bases, the J end by 3 bases, with 15 bases between. The CDR3 sequence is CASSSRGAAYTGELFF. In nucleotides, the CDR3 is TGTGCCAGCAGCTCCCGAGGAGCGGCATACACCGGGGAGCTGTTTTTT.

This chain connects TRBV7-2 to TRBJ2-7, with a possible D match to TRBD2 (5 bases). V gave up 0 bases and J gave up 0 bases, with 12 bases separating them. The V gene's germline CDR1 is SGHTA and CDR2 FQGNSA. The CDR3 spans 16 residues. CDR3 loop: CASSLAEASFSYEQYF. Written as DNA, the CDR3 is TGTGCCAGCAGCTTAGCGGAGGCTTCCTTCTCCTACGAGCAGTACTTC. The full variable domain, rest sourced from reference TRBV7-2 and TRBJ2-7, is GAGVSQSPSNKVTEKGKDVELRCDPISGHTALYWYRQSLGQGLEFLIYFQGNSAPDKSGLPSDRFSAERTGGSVSTLTIQRTQQEDSAVYLCASSLAEASFSYEQYFGPGTRLTVT.

J is TRBJ2-7 and V is TRBV2; D possibly corresponds to TRBD1 (5 bases). Trimming removed 6 bases from V and 2 bases from J, with 5 bases in between. Germline V gene data show CDR1 as SNHLY and CDR2 as FYNNEI. The CDR3 has 11 residues. The CDR3: CASRQAYEQYF. The CDR3 coding sequence is TGTGCCAGCAGACAGGCCTACGAGCAGTACTTC. The full variable domain, in which reference TRBV2 and TRBJ2-7 provide the parts outside the CDR3, is EPEVTQTPSHQVTQMGQEVILRCVPISNHLYFYWYRQILGQKVEFLVSFYNNEISEKSEIFDDQFSVERPDGSNFTLKIRSTKLEDSAMYFCASRQAYEQYFGPGTRLTVT.

This chain connects TRBV11-2 to TRBJ2-7; the D call may be TRBD1 or TRBD2 (5 bases each). This CDR3 region has 16 residues. Trimming took off 6 bases at V and 5 bases at J, with 23 bases between the two ends. Germline lookup yields CDR1 SGHAT and CDR2 FQNNGV. This chain's CDR3 is CASSNSLGEPGHEQYF. The CDR3 coding sequence is TGTGCCAGCAGTAACTCTTTGGGGGAACCCGGGCACGAGCAGTACTTC.

V is TRBV5-4 and J is TRBJ2-3; 7 bases fit TRBD2. The CDR3 contains 14 residues. V trimming: 9 bases; J trimming: 0 bases; junction bases outside the gene matches: 7. Germline CDR1 is SGHNT and CDR2 is YYREEE (reference sequence). Here the CDR3 DNA reads TGTGCCACCCAGGGAGGGACTAGCACAGATACGCAGTATTTT. It codes for CATQGGTSTDTQYF.

The CDR3 protein is CASSEGTGASYEQYF. The CDR3 nucleotides are TGTGCCAGCAGTGAAGGGACAGGAGCCTCCTACGAGCAGTACTTC. The rearrangement links TRBV6-1 to TRBJ2-7; 7 positions agree with TRBD1. Germline loops: CDR1 MNHNS, CDR2 SASEGT. V gave up 1 base and J gave up 0 bases; unmatched junction bases: 3. CDR3 length equals 15 residues.

This clone appeared a single time. The rearrangement links TRBV10-3 to TRBJ2-5, with a tentative D call TRBD1 (5 bases). This CDR3 comprises 16 residues. V lost 3 bases and J 5 bases, leaving 19 bases between the germline ends. Germline-derived CDR1 and CDR2 are ENHRY and SYGVKD. The CDR3 DNA reads as TGTGCCATCAGTGATCCGTCCAAGGGGCGCTTGGAGACCCAGTACTTC. Amino acid sequence: CAISDPSKGRLETQYF.

The gene calls are TRBV27 and TRBJ1-1, with D possibly TRBD1 on 5 matching bases. This CDR3 comprises 15 residues. In germline, CDR1 is MNHEY, CDR2 SMNVEV (reference sequence). V lost 4 bases to trimming and J lost 0 bases, with 12 bases between them. The CDR3 region is CASSSHGTVNTEAFF. The CDR3 DNA reads as TGTGCCAGCAGTTCTCACGGGACGGTGAACACTGAAGCTTTCTTT.

Comments on this clone: Other DNA sequences in the sample encode the same CDR3. The gene calls are TRBV6-6 and TRBJ2-5; 8 positions agree with TRBD2. This CDR3 is built from 13 residues. Germline V gene sequence: CDR1 MNHNY, CDR2 SVGAGI (reference sequence). V gave up 5 bases and J gave up 5 bases; unmatched junction bases: 4. CDR3 sequence reads: CASSPGGRETQYF. CDR3 nucleotide sequence: TGTGCCAGCAGTCCGGGGGGGAGGGAGACCCAGTACTTC.

The chain links TRBV5-6 to TRBJ1-2; D unclear. The germline gives CDR1 SGHDT, CDR2 YYEEEE. V lost 4 bases and J lost 7, with 20 bases in between. The CDR3 spans 15 residues. CDR3 coding DNA: TGTGCCAGCAGCCAGACGGGAGCCTCGCTTCGTGGCTACACCTTC. Protein: CASSQTGASLRGYTF.

For this clone: The junction departs from germline at one end; a sequencing error may be responsible. This rearrangement joins TRBV10-2 to TRBJ2-1; D is undetermined. The CDR3 extends over 13 amino acids. Germline lookup yields CDR1 WSHSY and CDR2 SAAADI. CDR3 residues: CASSAGSSNEQFF. Written as DNA, the CDR3 is TGCGCCAGCAGTGCAGGTTCCTCCAATGAGCAGTTCTTC.

This rearrangement joins TRBV29-1 to TRBJ2-1; 16 bases map to TRBD2. J gave up 7 bases and V 6 bases, and 6 bases lay outside the gene matches. Germline V gene sequence: CDR1 SQVTM, CDR2 ANQGSEA. This CDR3 contains 15 residues. In DNA form, the CDR3 reads TGCAGCGTCCGAGGGGGACTAGCGGGAGGGAATGAGCAGTTCTTC. Translated: CSVRGGLAGGNEQFF.